This entry features one T cell receptor beta chain sequence. Its antigen is as yet unknown. The sample originates from a study of cytomegalovirus exposure and HLA in healthy donors. The wider study: Of about 390 genotyped donors, 75% to 90% grouped in the Caucasian-associated ancestry cluster.

V shed 4 bases, J shed 9 bases, and the junction held 12 bases outside the gene matches. Germline lookup yields CDR1 SGHVS and CDR2 FNYEAQ. The CDR3 covers 17 residues. PCR involved 60 Vbeta and 13 Jbeta primers. Profiled with immunoSEQ multiplex PCR; TCRdb holds only in-frame clones, not every one. The sample lists over 100,000 clones; 65% to 75% were seen once. Study conclusions and caveats: In a later analysis, TCR beta V- and J-gene trimming showed a link to a missense DCLRE1C variant. Reports indicated that the classifier achieved high specificity and sensitivity in diagnosing cytomegalovirus status.

The sample taken for sequencing was PBMCs. The V call is TRBV7-6, the J call TRBJ2-1, with 13 nucleotides matching TRBD2. This receptor was obtained from a man aged 35 to 55 in good health and CMV-seropositive. As DNA, the CDR3 is TGTGCCAGCAGCTACACTAGCGGGGGGGCCTACGGGCCTGAGCAGTTCTTC. Its translation: CASSYTSGGAYGPEQFF. Full variable domain (remainder filled in from reference TRBV7-6 and TRBJ2-1): GAGVSQSPRYKVTKRGQDVALRCDPISGHVSLYWYRQALGQGPEFLTYFNYEAQQDKSGLPNDRFSAERPEGSISTLTIQRTEQRDSAMYRCASSYTSGGAYGPEQFFGPGTRLTVL.